This entry describes one T cell receptor (beta chain). The antigen remains undetermined. These data come from a study of shared clonotypes between healthy human individuals. Study results and caveats: Sharing across four donors was highest in naive CD4 (roughly 5%) and lowest in memory CD8 (approximately 0.4%). An expected dependence of interdonor clonotype sharing on sequencing depth was noted.

All participating donors were Caucasian adults from Nashville, Tennessee. An approximately 210 ng quantity of DNA, 25,000 to 30,000 T cell genomes, went into the sorted-subset replicate PCRs. Data came from immunoSEQ multiplex PCR; TCRdb stores just in-frame clones and leaves some out. The sample contains around 940,000 clones, about 80% of which appear only once. Germline CDR1 GTSNPN, CDR2 SVGIG (reference sequence). CDR3 length: 14 residues. The junction had 6 bases not matched to a gene; V was cut back by 0 bases and J by 8 bases. The sequence derives from a man aged 18 to 30 in good health. Sequencing was carried out using memory CD4+ T cells sorted from blood. As for subset: CD45RA-negative fraction. This chain connects TRBV30 to TRBJ1-4; 7 bases align to TRBD1. For the CDR3, the DNA is TGTGCCTGGAGTGTACAGGGACAGACCGAAAAACTGTTTTTT. It encodes CAWSVQGQTEKLFF.